The present entry profiles one T cell receptor beta chain with its context. These data originate in a study of control samples from healthy donors and cancer patients. Sequencing used immunoSEQ multiplex PCR; TCRdb keeps in-frame clones, though not all of them. The sample contains about 160,000 clones, roughly 94% of which appear only once. CDR1 and CDR2 (germline): WSHSY, SAAADI. V lost 7 bases to trimming and J lost 4 bases, with 11 bases between them. The length of the CDR3 is 13 residues. This clonotype was sampled from a man between 60 and 70 years old with colorectal cancer. The sample was PBMCs. This chain joins TRBV10-2 and TRBJ2-1; tentatively, D is TRBD1 or TRBD2 (5 bases each). The CDR3 sequence: CASIRDRYNEQFF. CDR3 in DNA: TGCGCCAGCATCAGGGACCGTTACAATGAGCAGTTCTTC.